Included here is one T cell receptor (beta chain) sequence, with context. RNA was isolated and reverse transcribed to cDNA, the sequencing template. Repertoires were generated with immunoSEQ multiplex PCR, while TCRdb's copy carries only in-frame clones and drops some. The table records 150,000 to 200,000 clones, less than 70% of them present only once. This record belongs to a study of CD8+ T cells in alopecia areata. Treatment described: oral pan-JAK inhibitor, 5-10 mg twice daily. Germline V CDR1 and CDR2: SNHLY, FYNNEI. The CDR3 totals 14 residues. Losses at the gene ends were 7 bases for V and 4 bases for J; bases not matched to a gene: 9.

The clonotype comes from a human donor with alopecia areata. Sequenced here: CD4+ T cells sorted from blood, sampled at week 4, from a patient treated with tofacitinib. The chain has TRBV2 and TRBJ2-5, with 7 bases lining up with TRBD1. The chain's CDR3 is CASTYTGARETQYF. The DNA for the CDR3 is TGTGCCAGCACTTACACAGGGGCGCGAGAGACCCAGTACTTC.